What follows are 17 T cell receptor beta chains derived from one specimen sequenced in a study of lung T cells in sarcoidosis with Löfgren's syndrome. Each CDR3 protein is one row after TCRdb ran MiXCR on the reads. The sample includes about 19,000 distinct CDR3 sequences, around 20% of them seen just once. Sequences were obtained from CD4+ T cells from bronchoalveolar lavage. Every receptor here comes from a human donor with sarcoidosis (Löfgren's syndrome or another form), or a control subject (not recorded which).

This clonotype is classed as medium-sized. This chain connects TRBV6-2 or TRBV6-3 to TRBJ1-5; 8 bases align to TRBD1. With 1 base clipped from V and 3 bases from J, the junction kept 5 bases outside the gene matches. The CDR3 sequence is 16 residues long. Germline V gene sequence: CDR1 MNHEY, CDR2 SVGEGT. CDR3 DNA sequence: TGTGCCAGCAGTTACTTCGGGACAGGCCTCAATCAGCCCCAGCATTTT. As protein: CASSYFGTGLNQPQHF.

This clonotype showed up just a few times. The chain carries TRBV10-3 and TRBJ1-1; D is perhaps TRBD1 (6 bases). The CDR3 extends over 13 amino acids. The germline gives CDR1 ENHRY, CDR2 SYGVKD. V was shortened by 8 bases and J by 0 bases, with 10 bases between the two germline ends. The CDR3 DNA is TGTGCCATCTGTTCAGGGGTGAACACTGAAGCTTTCTTT. Its translation: CAICSGVNTEAFF.

This clonotype is medium-sized within its sample. The chain links TRBV27 to TRBJ2-6; D unresolved. The CDR3 spans 14 residues. The germline CDR1 and CDR2 sequences are MNHEY and SMNVEV (reference sequence). Trimming removed 8 bases at V and 0 bases at J, with 8 bases between. The CDR3 here is CASDLFSGANVLTF. The CDR3 DNA reads TGTGCCAGCGATCTATTCTCTGGGGCCAACGTCCTGACTTTC.

The chain carries TRBV12-3 or TRBV12-4 and TRBJ1-2; D remains unclear. V gave up 2 bases and J gave up 4 bases, with 11 bases separating them. The CDR3 spans 14 residues. CDR3 DNA: TGTGCCAGCAGTTTACGGGATCAGACCTATGGCTACACCTTC. It is translated as CASSLRDQTYGYTF.

In its sample, this clonotype ranks as medium-sized. The V call is TRBV4-3, the J call TRBJ1-1; D is ambiguous. Per germline, CDR1 LGHNA and CDR2 YSLEER. V was shortened by 1 base and J by 0 bases, with 9 bases between the two germline ends. CDR3 length: 15 residues. CDR3 sequence: CASSQVWGMNTEAFF. The CDR3 nucleotides read TGCGCCAGCAGCCAAGTCTGGGGTATGAACACTGAAGCTTTCTTT.

On this clonotype itself: Relative to the germline gene, one junction end is altered; a read error may explain this. The chain has TRBV6-5 and TRBJ2-1; D gene uncertain. Germline assignment: CDR1 MNHEY and CDR2 SVGAGI. CDR3 size: 16 residues. CDR3 region: CASGYSGSRSYSEQFF. DNA for the CDR3: TGTGCCAGCGGTTACTCGGGTTCCCGCTCCTACAGTGAGCAGTTCTTC.

This clonotype was detected ten times or more. This chain links TRBV12-3 or TRBV12-4 with TRBJ2-2; 7 bases align to TRBD2. The J segment lost 0 bases and the V segment lost 8 bases, leaving 3 bases of the junction unmatched. The CDR3 consists of 14 residues. CDR3 DNA: TGTGCCAGCGGGAGGGGCCCGAACACCGGGGAGCTGTTTTTT. Amino acid sequence: CASGRGPNTGELFF.

The V gene is TRBV10-3, the J gene TRBJ1-1; the D gene is possibly TRBD1 (5 bases). CDR1 and CDR2 from the germline V gene are ENHRY and SYGVKD. V was shortened by 2 bases and J by 3 bases, with 10 bases between the two germline ends. The CDR3 is made up of 14 amino acids. The CDR3 reads CAISEIRGDTEAFF. The CDR3 DNA is TGTGCCATCAGTGAGATCCGGGGCGACACTGAAGCTTTCTTT.

The rearrangement joins TRBV6-6 to TRBJ2-3, with D possibly matching TRBD2 (6 bases). With 5 bases removed from V and 4 bases from J, the gap between germline ends came to 13 bases. The CDR3 sequence is 14 residues long. Germline loops: CDR1 MNHNY, CDR2 SVGAGI (reference sequence). The CDR3 region is CASSEGLAADTQYF. The CDR3 DNA reads TGTGCCAGCAGTGAGGGACTGGCGGCAGATACGCAGTATTTT.

In regard to this clonotype: The junction and the germline gene differ at one end; a read error may be behind it. The CDR3 loop reads CASSLSMTGIGSEQLF. DNA for the CDR3: TGCGCCAGCAGCTTGTCAATGACAGGGATCGGTAGTGAGCAGCTCTTC. The gene calls are TRBV5-1 and TRBJ2-1, with TRBD1 matching 7 bases. The CDR3 runs to 16 residues. The germline CDR1 and CDR2 sequences are SGHRS and YFSETQ.

This clonotype was recorded a few times. V is TRBV7-9 and J is TRBJ1-1; D ambiguous. The germline CDR1 and CDR2 sequences are SEHNR and FQNEAQ (reference sequence). The length of the CDR3 is 13 residues. Trimming removed 8 bases from V and 3 bases from J, with 13 bases in between. The DNA for the CDR3 is TGTGCCAGCTCCTCACAGTCGGACACTGAAGCTTTCTTT. It encodes CASSSQSDTEAFF.

On this clonotype itself: Just one base apart from a much larger clone, this may be a read error. The chain joins TRBV28 to TRBJ2-1; D not resolved. In germline, CDR1 is MDHEN, CDR2 SYDVKM. The CDR3 loop spans 11 amino acids. CDR3 coding DNA: TGTGCCAGCAGGCGACACAATGAGCGGTTCTTC. Protein: CASRRHNERFF.

A word on this clonotype: A read error is likely, as this CDR3 ends without the conserved phenylalanine or tryptophan. V is TRBV12-3 or TRBV12-4 and J is TRBJ2-5; TRBD1 or TRBD2 may be the D gene (5 bases each). The CDR3 is 15 residues long. The V gene lost 1 base and the J gene lost 0 bases, with 9 bases spanning the gap. CDR3 DNA: TGTGCCAGCAGTTTAGGGAGAGGGGACCAAGAGACCCAGTACCTC. This codes for CASSLGRGDQETQYL.

This clonotype was detected many times. This rearrangement joins TRBV6-6 to TRBJ1-3, with no clear D. The CDR3 length is 15 residues. V dropped 2 bases and J dropped 0 bases, with 8 bases sitting between them. The germline CDR1 and CDR2 sequences are MNHNY and SVGAGI (reference sequence). The CDR3 nucleotides are TGTGCCAGCAGTTACCCCGACAACTCTGGAAACACCATATATTTT. The encoded protein is CASSYPDNSGNTIYF.

This clonotype was seen many times. J is TRBJ1-6 and V is TRBV7-8; D is unclear. CDR1 and CDR2 (germline): SGHVS, FQNEAQ. The CDR3 has 13 amino acids. The ends were cut back, 2 bases at V and 8 bases at J, with 7 bases in the middle. The chain's CDR3 is CASSLNGYSPLHF. The DNA for the CDR3 is TGTGCCAGCAGCTTAAACGGGTATTCACCCCTCCACTTT.

This clonotype is categorized as medium-sized. This chain connects TRBV28 to TRBJ1-1; D is undetermined. The germline V gene has CDR1 MDHEN and CDR2 SYDVKM. Trimming cost V 8 bases and J 3 bases, with 13 bases left between them. This CDR3 region has 13 residues. Written as DNA, the CDR3 is TGTGCCAGCTGTTCGGACGCCTACACTGAAGCTTTCTTT. Translation gives CASCSDAYTEAFF.

This chain links TRBV4-1 with TRBJ1-2; 11 bases are a match to TRBD1. The CDR3 runs 18 residues. Germline trimming cut 4 bases from V and 2 bases from J; bases unmatched to any gene: 12. Germline V CDR1 and CDR2: MGHRA, YSYEKL. The CDR3 protein is CASSLLGQGARLNYGYTF. In nucleotides, the CDR3 is TGCGCCAGCAGCCTCCTTGGACAGGGGGCACGGCTAAACTATGGCTACACCTTC.